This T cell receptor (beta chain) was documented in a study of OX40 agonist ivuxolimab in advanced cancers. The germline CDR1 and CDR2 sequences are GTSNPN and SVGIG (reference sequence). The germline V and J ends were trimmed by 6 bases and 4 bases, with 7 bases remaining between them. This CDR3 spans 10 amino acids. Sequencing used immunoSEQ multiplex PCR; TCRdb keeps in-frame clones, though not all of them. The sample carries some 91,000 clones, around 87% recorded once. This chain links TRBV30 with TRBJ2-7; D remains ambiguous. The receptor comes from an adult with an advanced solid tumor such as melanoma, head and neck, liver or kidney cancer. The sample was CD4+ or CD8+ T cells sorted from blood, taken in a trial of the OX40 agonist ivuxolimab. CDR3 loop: CACASYEQYF. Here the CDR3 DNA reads TGTGCCTGCGCGTCATACGAGCAGTACTTC.